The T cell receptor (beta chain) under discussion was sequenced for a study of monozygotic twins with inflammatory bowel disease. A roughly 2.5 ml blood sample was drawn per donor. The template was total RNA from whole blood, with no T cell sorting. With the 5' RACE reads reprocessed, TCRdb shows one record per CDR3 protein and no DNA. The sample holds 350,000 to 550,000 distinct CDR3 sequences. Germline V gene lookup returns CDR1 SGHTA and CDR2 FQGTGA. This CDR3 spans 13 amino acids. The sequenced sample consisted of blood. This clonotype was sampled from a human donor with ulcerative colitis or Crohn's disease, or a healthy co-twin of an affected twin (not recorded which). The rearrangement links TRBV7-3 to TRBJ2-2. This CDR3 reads CASSFMVSGELFF.